The 30 T cell receptor beta chains below come from one sample, sequenced in a study of shared clonotypes between healthy human individuals. Method: immunoSEQ multiplex PCR; TCRdb's copy keeps in-frame clones and lacks some. The sample has about 1.5 million clones; 95% to 99% are singletons. Sequenced material: naive CD4+ T cells sorted from blood. Subset noted: CD45RA+ positively selected. Receptors originate from a man aged 30 to 39 in good health.

This clone showed up just once. The rearrangement joins TRBV28 to TRBJ1-1; D ambiguous. Between the trimmed V and J ends, which lost 5 bases and 5 bases, there was a span of 21 bases. This CDR3 contains 16 residues. Germline assignment: CDR1 MDHEN and CDR2 SYDVKM. The DNA of the CDR3 is TGTGCCAGCAGTGGGGTATTAAGGGCGTACCCAACTGAAGCTTTCTTT. Its translation is CASSGVLRAYPTEAFF.

The chain carries TRBV28 and TRBJ1-1, with D unresolved. Germline CDR1 is MDHEN and CDR2 is SYDVKM. V lost 6 bases, J lost 8 bases, and 16 bases lay in between. This CDR3 contains 13 residues. The CDR3 loop reads CASSPTGSYEAFF. In nucleotides, the CDR3 is TGTGCCAGCAGCCCGACCGGGTCGTACGAAGCTTTCTTT. The full variable domain, with the rest looked up from reference TRBV28 and TRBJ1-1, is DVKVTQSSRYLVKRTGEKVFLECVQDMDHENMFWYRQDPGLGLRLIYFSYDVKMKEKGDIPEGYSVSREKKERFSLILESASTNQTSMYLCASSPTGSYEAFFGQGTRLTVV.

A word on this clone: Other DNA sequences in the same sample also yield this CDR3. The V gene is TRBV28, the J gene TRBJ2-2; no reliable D call. Germline values: CDR1 MDHEN, CDR2 SYDVKM. The CDR3 loop spans 13 amino acids. V was trimmed by 3 bases and J by 4 bases, leaving 6 bases between them. Written as DNA, the CDR3 is TGTGCCAGCAGTTTGGTAGGCACCGGGGAGCTGTTTTTT. This codes for CASSLVGTGELFF.

The gene calls are TRBV9 and TRBJ2-1; tentative D call: TRBD2 (7 bases). Germline values: CDR1 SGDLS, CDR2 YYNGEE. The CDR3 has 16 residues. V was pared by 4 bases and J by 4 bases, with 18 bases between. CDR3 DNA: TGTGCCAGCAGCCCCAGAACCGGGGGGCCGTACAATGAGCAGTTCTTC. This sequence encodes CASSPRTGGPYNEQFF.

The chain joins TRBV28 to TRBJ2-1, with TRBD2 matching 11 bases. The CDR3 has 17 residues. Trimming at V came to 8 bases and at J to 5 bases, leaving 14 bases not matched to a gene. Germline CDR1 reads MDHEN; CDR2 reads SYDVKM. Here the CDR3 reads CASLFGGGLAANNEQFF. CDR3 sequence (DNA): TGTGCCAGCCTCTTTGGGGGGGGACTAGCGGCGAACAATGAGCAGTTCTTC.

V is TRBV18 and J is TRBJ2-1, with TRBD1 matching over 7 bases. V was pared by 6 bases and J by 8 bases, with 7 bases of the junction left unmatched. The CDR3 is made up of 13 amino acids. Germline CDR1 is KGHSH and CDR2 is LQKENI. The CDR3 here is CASSRDSWDEQFF. CDR3 nucleotide sequence: TGTGCCAGCTCTAGGGACAGTTGGGATGAGCAGTTCTTC.

In this sample, this clone turned up once. The V call is TRBV6-4, the J call TRBJ2-7; TRBD2 matches 9 bases. V was pared by 8 bases and J by 2 bases, with 16 bases of the junction left unmatched. The CDR3 consists of 17 residues. Germline assignment: CDR1 MRHNA and CDR2 SNTAGT. CDR3 nucleotide sequence: TGTGCCAGCCGGAGGGATTTGTCTAGCGGGGAGCCCTACGAGCAGTACTTC. Protein sequence: CASRRDLSSGEPYEQYF.

V gene TRBV9 combines with J gene TRBJ1-2; 8 bases are shared with TRBD1. The CDR3 totals 22 residues. Germline loops: CDR1 SGDLS, CDR2 YYNGEE. Trimming removed 0 bases from V and 2 bases from J; junction bases left unmatched: 24. In DNA form, the CDR3 reads TGTGCCAGCAGCGTAGCGAAGAGCCCCCCTAGGACAGGGATTAGTCCCAACTATGGCTACACCTTC. Its translation is CASSVAKSPPRTGISPNYGYTF.

The chain joins TRBV10-3 to TRBJ1-5; D may be TRBD1 (5 bases). From germline, CDR1 is ENHRY and CDR2 SYGVKD. The CDR3 has 12 residues. V dropped 10 bases and J dropped 1 base, with 8 bases sitting between them. The CDR3 sequence: CATGSSNQPQHF. CDR3 coding DNA: TGTGCCACAGGGTCAAGCAATCAGCCCCAGCATTTT.

V usage is TRBV28 and J usage is TRBJ2-1; 15 nucleotides align to TRBD2. This CDR3 is built from 16 residues. The V segment lost 6 bases and the J segment 10 bases; nucleotides outside the gene matches: 10. Germline V gene sequence: CDR1 MDHEN, CDR2 SYDVKM. The CDR3 spells CASSPTGLAGGREQFF. As DNA, the CDR3 is TGTGCCAGCAGCCCTACTGGACTAGCGGGAGGGAGGGAGCAGTTCTTC.

The V and J genes are TRBV7-2 and TRBJ2-5; D is unresolved. Germline CDR1 is SGHTA and CDR2 is FQGNSA. The CDR3 covers 15 residues. V shed 2 bases and J shed 3 bases, with 13 bases lying between them. CDR3 loop: CASSLRVGVEETQYF. The DNA of the CDR3 is TGTGCCAGCAGCTTAAGGGTTGGGGTCGAAGAGACCCAGTACTTC.

Worth noting for this clone: Different DNA sequences within this sample yield the same CDR3. V is TRBV5-4 and J is TRBJ2-3, with 9 bases identical to TRBD2. V gave up 4 bases and J gave up 1 base; unmatched junction bases: 4. The germline V gene has CDR1 SGHNT and CDR2 YYREEE (reference sequence). The CDR3 is made up of 15 amino acids. CDR3 in DNA: TGTGCCAGCAGCCTACGGACTAGCGGCACAGATACGCAGTATTTT. The encoded protein is CASSLRTSGTDTQYF. The entire variable domain, with the rest obtained from reference TRBV5-4 and TRBJ2-3, is as follows: ETGVTQSPTHLIKTRGQQVTLRCSSQSGHNTVSWYQQALGQGPQFIFQYYREEENGRGNFPPRFSGLQFPNYSSELNVNALELDDSALYLCASSLRTSGTDTQYFGPGTRLTVL.

In nucleotides, the CDR3 is TGCGCCAGCAGCCAAGATGAGGGGGGGTATGCTGAAGCTTTCTTT. Its translation is CASSQDEGGYAEAFF. The chain has TRBV4-1 and TRBJ1-1; TRBD1 might be the D (6 bases). V was pared by 0 bases and J by 6 bases, with 14 bases between. Germline V lookup: CDR1 MGHRA, CDR2 YSYEKL. This CDR3 has 15 amino acids.

This clone has a handful of counts. J is TRBJ1-1 and V is TRBV6-6; D uncertain. Germline V gene sequence: CDR1 MNHNY, CDR2 SVGAGI (reference sequence). The CDR3 length is 12 residues. The V and J ends lost 7 bases and 5 bases respectively, with 11 bases between them. The DNA of the CDR3 is TGTGCCAGCAAAGCGGGGAATACTGAAGCTTTCTTT. This gives the protein CASKAGNTEAFF.

In DNA form, the CDR3 reads TGTGCCAGCAGCTTAGGTCAGGGGGCGGGTAGCAATCAGCCCCAGCATTTT. Residues: CASSLGQGAGSNQPQHF. This rearrangement joins TRBV7-8 to TRBJ1-5; 8 bases agree with TRBD1. Germline V gene sequence: CDR1 SGHVS, CDR2 FQNEAQ. The CDR3 totals 17 residues. Trimming at V came to 1 base and at J to 0 bases, leaving 5 bases not matched to a gene. Variable domain in full (rest from reference TRBV7-8 and TRBJ1-5): GAGVSQSPRYKVAKRGQDVALRCDPISGHVSLFWYQQALGQGPEFLTYFQNEAQLDKSGLPSDRFFAERPEGSVSTLKIQRTQQEDSAVYLCASSLGQGAGSNQPQHFGDGTRLSIL.

This chain joins TRBV5-6 and TRBJ1-2; 9 bases match TRBD1. Germline V gene data show CDR1 as SGHDT and CDR2 as YYEEEE. The V gene end was trimmed by 3 bases and the J gene end by 4 bases; junction bases not matched to a gene: 16. CDR3 length: 18 residues. This chain's CDR3 is CASSSFRDRANWVYGYTF. Here the CDR3 DNA reads TGTGCCAGCAGCTCCTTCCGGGACAGGGCTAATTGGGTCTATGGCTACACCTTC.

The genes are TRBV11-3 and TRBJ2-4; a weak D match, TRBD1 (5 bases). The germline V gene encodes CDR1 SGHNT and CDR2 YENEEA. CDR3 size: 16 residues. Between the trimmed V and J ends, which lost 1 base and 1 base, there was a span of 11 bases. CDR3 region: CASSLGKGVAKNIQYF. In nucleotides, the CDR3 is TGTGCCAGCAGCTTAGGCAAAGGGGTGGCCAAAAACATTCAGTACTTC.

This clone came up once. V gene TRBV7-9 combines with J gene TRBJ2-5, with 9 bases fitting TRBD2. Unmatched junction bases numbered 7, after V lost 4 bases and J lost 1 base. This CDR3 has 16 amino acids. Per the germline V gene, CDR1 is SEHNR and CDR2 is FQNEAQ (reference sequence). The CDR3 DNA reads TGTGCCAGCAGCTCGTTAGCGGGAGCTTCCCAAGAGACCCAGTACTTC. Translation: CASSSLAGASQETQYF.

The rearrangement joins TRBV18 to TRBJ1-2; unclear D gene. V dropped 2 bases and J dropped 7 bases, with 17 bases sitting between them. Looked up from germline, CDR1 is KGHSH and CDR2 is LQKENI. The CDR3 is 15 amino acids. The CDR3 DNA sequence: TGTGCCAGCTCACCATTAAGTCAAGGGTCGGGTGGCTACACCTTC. Encoded protein: CASSPLSQGSGGYTF.

The chain employs TRBV2 and TRBJ2-2; the D gene is possibly TRBD1 (5 bases). V lost 6 bases, J lost 0 bases, and 14 bases lay in between. This CDR3 is built from 16 residues. Per germline, CDR1 SNHLY and CDR2 FYNNEI. CDR3 DNA sequence: TGTGCCAGCAGAAGAACAGGTATCGCGAACACCGGGGAGCTGTTTTTT. Translation gives CASRRTGIANTGELFF. Full variable domain (outside the CDR3, taken from reference TRBV2 and TRBJ2-2): EPEVTQTPSHQVTQMGQEVILRCVPISNHLYFYWYRQILGQKVEFLVSFYNNEISEKSEIFDDQFSVERPDGSNFTLKIRSTKLEDSAMYFCASRRTGIANTGELFFGEGSRLTVL.

The sample holds one count of this clone. The chain links TRBV7-9 to TRBJ2-7, with 10 bases matching TRBD1. The CDR3 has 13 amino acids. The trim removed 8 bases at V and 6 bases at J, leaving 7 bases unmatched. Germline CDR1 and CDR2: SEHNR and FQNEAQ (reference sequence). CDR3 residues: CASVGTGAIEQYF. As DNA, the CDR3 is TGTGCCAGCGTCGGGACAGGGGCCATCGAGCAGTACTTC.

Points on this clone: Other DNA sequences of this sample code for an identical CDR3. V usage is TRBV9 and J usage is TRBJ2-2; 7 positions agree with TRBD2. The CDR3 is 15 residues long. Trimming cost V 0 bases and J 5 bases; bases outside gene matches: 4. The germline CDR1 and CDR2 sequences are SGDLS and YYNGEE. The CDR3 nucleotides are TGTGCCAGCAGCGTAGAAGGCGGGAGTACCGGGGAGCTGTTTTTT. Encoded protein: CASSVEGGSTGELFF.

The V gene is TRBV21-1, the J gene TRBJ2-1; the table's D call, TRBD1, was not checked against the DNA. TRBV21-1 is reported as a pseudogene. The CDR3 is made up of 16 amino acids. The CDR3 loop is CASSNPWTGHTDEQFF. CDR3 nucleotide sequence: TGTGCCAGCAGCAACCCTTGGACAGGCCACACCGATGAGCAGTTCTTC.

The chain couples TRBV29-1 to TRBJ1-1; no definite D call. Trimming removed 6 bases from V and 2 bases from J, with 16 bases in between. Germline V gene sequence: CDR1 SQVTM, CDR2 ANQGSEA. This CDR3 is 14 amino acids long. CDR3 region: CSVGRIVGNTEAFF. The CDR3 nucleotides read TGCAGCGTAGGCAGAATAGTGGGAAACACTGAAGCTTTCTTT.

The chain couples TRBV28 to TRBJ2-1; D tentatively fits TRBD1 or TRBD2 (5 bases each). CDR1 and CDR2 from the germline V gene are MDHEN and SYDVKM. The V end was cut by 4 bases, the J end by 3 bases, with 16 bases between. This CDR3 is built from 16 residues. CDR3 protein: CASSSPWGPGYNEQFF. In DNA form, the CDR3 reads TGTGCCAGCAGTTCCCCGTGGGGACCGGGCTACAATGAGCAGTTCTTC.

This chain links TRBV5-1 with TRBJ2-2, with TRBD1 as a possible D gene (6 bases). Germline CDR1 and CDR2: SGHRS and YFSETQ. V lost 3 bases to trimming and J lost 2 bases, with 8 bases between them. This CDR3 has 14 residues. CDR3 DNA: TGCGCCAGCAGCTCACAGGGAAACACCGGGGAGCTGTTTTTT. Amino acids: CASSSQGNTGELFF. Full variable domain (remainder filled in from reference TRBV5-1 and TRBJ2-2): KAGVTQTPRYLIKTRGQQVTLSCSPISGHRSVSWYQQTPGQGLQFLFEYFSETQRNKGNFPGRFSGRQFSNSRSEMNVSTLELGDSALYLCASSSQGNTGELFFGEGSRLTVL.

CDR3 region: CASSLMGREASNEQFF. CDR3 coding DNA: TGTGCCAGCAGTCTCATGGGCCGGGAGGCTAGCAATGAGCAGTTCTTC. V and J are TRBV2 and TRBJ2-1, with 7 bases identical to TRBD2. Germline assignment: CDR1 SNHLY and CDR2 FYNNEI. This CDR3 spans 16 amino acids. V was pared by 5 bases and J by 6 bases, with 13 bases of the junction left unmatched.

This chain joins TRBV28 and TRBJ2-1; TRBD2 matches 8 bases. CDR3 length equals 15 residues. Germline loops: CDR1 MDHEN, CDR2 SYDVKM. V was pared by 3 bases and J by 7 bases, with 8 bases of the junction left unmatched. This CDR3 is CASSFLLADHNEQFF. The DNA for the CDR3 is TGTGCCAGCAGTTTCTTACTAGCGGACCATAATGAGCAGTTCTTC.

The chain combines TRBV28 with TRBJ2-7, with D perhaps given as TRBD1 or TRBD2 (5 bases each). CDR3 size: 15 residues. Between the trimmed V and J ends, which lost 4 bases and 1 base, there was a span of 14 bases. Germline CDR1 reads MDHEN; CDR2 reads SYDVKM. The CDR3 spells CASSYSGTQSYEQYF. The CDR3 DNA reads TGTGCCAGCAGTTACTCCGGGACGCAGTCCTACGAGCAGTACTTC.

This chain joins TRBV29-1 and TRBJ1-4, with D hard to call. CDR3 length: 12 residues. Germline V gives CDR1 SQVTM, CDR2 ANQGSEA. With 5 bases removed from V and 6 bases from J, the gap between germline ends came to 10 bases. Here the CDR3 DNA reads TGCAGCGTTCTAATTGGGGATGAAAAACTGTTTTTT. Translating it yields CSVLIGDEKLFF.